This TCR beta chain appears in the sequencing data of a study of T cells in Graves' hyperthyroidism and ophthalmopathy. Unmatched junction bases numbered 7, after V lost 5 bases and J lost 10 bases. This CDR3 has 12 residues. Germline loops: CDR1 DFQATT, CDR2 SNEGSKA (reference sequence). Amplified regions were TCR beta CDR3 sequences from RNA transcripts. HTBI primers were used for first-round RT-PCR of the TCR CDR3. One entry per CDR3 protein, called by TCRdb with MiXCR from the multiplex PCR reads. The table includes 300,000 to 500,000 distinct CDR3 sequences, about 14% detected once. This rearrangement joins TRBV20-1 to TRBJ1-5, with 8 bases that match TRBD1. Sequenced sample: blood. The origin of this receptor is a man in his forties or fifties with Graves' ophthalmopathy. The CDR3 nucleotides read TGCAGTGCTCCAACTACAGGGGGACCCCAGCATTTT. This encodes CSAPTTGGPQHF.